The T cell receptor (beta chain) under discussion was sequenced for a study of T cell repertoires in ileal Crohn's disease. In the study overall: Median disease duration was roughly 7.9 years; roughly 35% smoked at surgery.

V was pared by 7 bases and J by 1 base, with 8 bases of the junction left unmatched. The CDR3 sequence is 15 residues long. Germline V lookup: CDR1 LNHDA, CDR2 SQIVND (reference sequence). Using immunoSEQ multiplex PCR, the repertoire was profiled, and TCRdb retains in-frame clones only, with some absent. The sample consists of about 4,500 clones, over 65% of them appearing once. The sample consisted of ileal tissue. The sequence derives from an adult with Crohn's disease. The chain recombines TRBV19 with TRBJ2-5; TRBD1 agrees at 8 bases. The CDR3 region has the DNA TGTGCCAGTAAGCGTGGACAGGGCCCCCAAGAGACCCAGTACTTC. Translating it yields CASKRGQGPQETQYF.